The rows below give T cell receptor beta chains drawn from one sample of a study of blood T cell repertoires in COVID-19. Assay used: immunoSEQ multiplex PCR; TCRdb lists only in-frame clones, some missing. The data contain roughly 290,000 clones, 89% of them singletons. The sample consisted of peripheral blood. Receptor source: a woman in her sixties with acute or convalescent COVID-19. The CDR3 runs from the conserved cysteine through the conserved F or W. Fields, in order: V gene, J gene, D gene, clone size, CDR3 protein, CDR3 DNA. A D gene is named only where the DNA matches it firmly. Part of the rows lack a size; the others show once, few, many or a class for expanded clones.

TRBV9	TRBJ2-1	TRBD2	few	CASSVRGVDEQFF	TGTGCCAGCAGCGTACGGGGGGTGGATGAGCAGTTCTTC
TRBV5-6	TRBJ2-5	.	.	CASSFRYQETQYF	TGTGCCAGCAGCTTCCGGTACCAAGAGACCCAGTACTTC
TRBV5-5	TRBJ2-7	.	once	CASRLQVSSYEQYF	TGTGCCAGCAGGTTACAGGTTAGCTCCTACGAGCAGTACTTC
TRBV28	TRBJ1-5	TRBD1	.	CASSLWAGTGNNQPQHF	TGTGCCAGCAGTTTATGGGCCGGGACAGGAAACAATCAGCCCCAGCATTTT
TRBV5-6	TRBJ1-2	.	.	CASSLVAGAVYGYTF	TGTGCCAGCAGCTTGGTTGCGGGGGCGGTCTATGGCTACACCTTC
TRBV5-6	TRBJ2-1	.	.	CASSTLQNHNEQFF	TGTGCCAGCAGCACCCTGCAGAATCACAATGAGCAGTTCTTC
TRBV24-1	TRBJ1-1	.	.	CATRSGIDTEAFF	TGTGCCACCCGATCAGGAATAGACACTGAAGCTTTCTTT
TRBV25-1	TRBJ2-7	.	.	CASRLDTTYEQYF	TGTGCCAGCAGACTAGACACGACCTACGAGCAGTACTTC
TRBV6-4	TRBJ1-1	TRBD1	.	CASSRTGRGDTEAFF	TGTGCCAGCAGTCGGACAGGCCGCGGGGACACTGAAGCTTTCTTT
TRBV9	TRBJ2-1	.	.	CASSVDAARGSDEQFF	TGTGCCAGCAGCGTAGACGCCGCGAGGGGGTCGGATGAGCAGTTCTTC
TRBV6-5	TRBJ1-5	.	.	CASSYNRYSNQPQHF	TGTGCCAGCAGTTACAACAGGTATAGCAATCAGCCCCAGCATTTT
TRBV19	TRBJ2-4	TRBD1	.	CASSPVRTGGNIQYF	TGTGCCAGTAGTCCCGTCCGGACAGGTGGGAACATTCAGTACTTC
TRBV25-1	TRBJ2-6	TRBD1	.	CASSVRQGWSSGANVLTF	TGTGCCAGCAGTGTTCGACAGGGTTGGAGCTCTGGGGCCAACGTCCTGACTTTC
TRBV6-4	TRBJ1-6	TRBD1	.	CASSEQGGNSPLHF	TGTGCCAGCAGTGAACAGGGGGGTAATTCACCCCTCCACTTT
TRBV18	TRBJ2-1	.	.	CASSDKQGPPRNEQFF	TGTGCCAGCTCAGATAAACAGGGACCCCCGAGGAATGAGCAGTTCTTC
TRBV5-1	TRBJ2-7	.	.	CASRVSTSLDEQYF	TGCGCCAGCAGGGTTTCCACTAGCCTCGACGAGCAGTACTTC
TRBV7-8	TRBJ2-6	TRBD2	.	CASSLGLDFGANVLTF	TGTGCCAGCAGCTTGGGACTAGATTTTGGGGCCAACGTCCTGACTTTC
TRBV12-5	TRBJ2-1	.	.	CASGLSATGSEQFF	TGTGCTAGTGGTTTGAGCGCTACAGGTTCTGAGCAGTTCTTC
TRBV27	TRBJ2-1	TRBD2	once	CASSLGLAESRSSYNEQFF	TGTGCCAGCAGTTTAGGACTAGCGGAGTCAAGGAGCTCCTACAATGAGCAGTTCTTC
TRBV7-3	TRBJ2-1	.	.	CASSPKAGGNEQFF	TGTGCCAGCAGCCCAAAGGCAGGAGGGAATGAGCAGTTCTTC
TRBV28	TRBJ1-2	TRBD1	once	CASSFPGTGGSKDGYTF	TGTGCCAGCAGTTTCCCCGGGACAGGAGGCAGCAAGGATGGCTACACCTTC
TRBV9	TRBJ2-3	.	.	CASGRGTDTQYF	TGTGCCAGCGGCCGGGGCACAGATACGCAGTATTTT
TRBV25-1	TRBJ2-2	.	.	CASSESGTGELFF	TGTGCCAGCAGTGAGTCCGGGACCGGGGAGCTGTTTTTT
TRBV19	TRBJ2-1	TRBD2	.	CASSRGVYNEQFF	TGTGCCAGTAGCCGGGGGGTCTACAATGAGCAGTTCTTC
TRBV4-3	TRBJ1-4	.	.	CASSQVQGINEKLFF	TGCGCCAGCAGCCAAGTCCAGGGGATTAATGAAAAACTGTTTTTT
TRBV5-1	TRBJ1-1	.	.	CASSLGRGGMNTEAFF	TGCGCCAGCAGCTTGGGCAGGGGCGGCATGAACACTGAAGCTTTCTTT
TRBV7-2	TRBJ2-1	TRBD2	.	CASSSMGLAGGTYHEQFF	TGTGCCAGCAGCTCAATGGGACTAGCGGGAGGGACGTACCATGAGCAGTTCTTC
TRBV2	TRBJ1-2	.	once	CASRREGTVAYGYTF	TGTGCCAGCAGGAGGGAGGGCACGGTGGCATATGGCTACACCTTC
TRBV19	TRBJ1-5	TRBD1	few	CATVDRESQPQHF	TGTGCCACTGTCGACAGGGAAAGCCAGCCCCAGCATTTT
TRBV28	TRBJ2-2	.	.	CAIGLMNTGELFF	TGTGCCATTGGGCTCATGAACACCGGGGAGCTGTTTTTT
TRBV24-1	TRBJ2-3	TRBD2	.	CATSDGLAASTDTQYF	TGTGCCACCAGTGATGGCCTAGCGGCTAGCACAGATACGCAGTATTTT
TRBV7-3	TRBJ2-2	.	once	CASSLGGENTGELFF	TGTGCCAGCAGCCTGGGCGGGGAGAACACCGGGGAGCTGTTTTTT
TRBV7-9	TRBJ1-1	.	.	CASSLSLSAGYTEAFF	TGTGCCAGCAGCTTATCGCTCAGCGCTGGTTACACTGAAGCTTTCTTT
TRBV28	TRBJ2-1	.	once	CASSKLDSYDNSGEQFF	TGTGCCAGCAGCAAGCTGGACAGTTATGATAATAGTGGTGAGCAGTTCTTC
TRBV7-2	TRBJ2-7	.	.	CASSFRTTPYEQYF	TGTGCCAGCAGCTTTCGGACAACACCCTACGAGCAGTACTTC